The 2 T cell receptor beta chains reported below all come from one sample, sequenced in a study of T cell repertoires in cytomegalovirus infection. Each CDR3 protein is one row after TCRdb ran MiXCR on the reads. Of approximately 600,000 distinct CDR3 sequences listed, approximately 40% are singletons. What these receptors recognize is not known. The material was cultured PBMCs, obtained from culture after CMV antigen stimulation. The receptors here all came from a human donor in good health (CMV status not recorded). Some clones in this sample may be carry-over from other donors' samples.

The J gene is TRBJ1-6, the V gene TRBV7-2, with D possibly being TRBD1 (5 bases). The ends were cut back, 5 bases at V and 7 bases at J, with 15 bases in the middle. Looked up from germline, CDR1 is SGHTA and CDR2 is FQGNSA. The CDR3 is 15 amino acids. CDR3 DNA sequence: TGTGCCAGCAGCCAAGGGTGGGACTCCAATTCACCCCTCCACTTT. Translated: CASSQGWDSNSPLHF. Full variable domain (missing parts from reference TRBV7-2 and TRBJ1-6): GAGVSQSPSNKVTEKGKDVELRCDPISGHTALYWYRQSLGQGLEFLIYFQGNSAPDKSGLPSDRFSAERTGGSVSTLTIQRTQQEDSAVYLCASSQGWDSNSPLHFGNGTRLTVT.

The table lists this clonotype with a few counts. The chain carries TRBV7-9 and TRBJ2-3, with TRBD2 matching over 7 bases. Per the germline V gene, CDR1 is SEHNR and CDR2 is FQNEAQ (reference sequence). CDR3 length: 16 residues. V lost 7 bases, J lost 3 bases, and 13 bases stayed unmatched. The CDR3 sequence is CASTQASGTLTDTQYF. The CDR3 region has the DNA TGTGCCAGCACCCAGGCCAGCGGGACTTTGACAGATACGCAGTATTTT.